This is a list of T cell receptor beta chains from one sample in a study of shared clonotypes between healthy human individuals. Only in-frame clones appear in the TCRdb table, and some are missing; sequencing was by immunoSEQ multiplex PCR. The sample shows roughly 650,000 clones, roughly 96% of them seen only once. The sample comprised naive CD8+ T cells sorted from blood. Receptor source: a woman between 25 and 40 years old in good health. Both conserved end residues are part of each CDR3. A D gene is named only where the DNA matches it firmly. Rows may omit the clone size; those that give it use once, few, many or a size class.

CDR3 DNA: TGTGCCAGCAGCTTGGAGTTCCAGGGCGTACAAGAGACCCAGTACTTC
CDR3 protein: CASSLEFQGVQETQYF
J gene: TRBJ2-5
clone size: -
V gene: TRBV5-6
D gene: -

CDR3 DNA: TGTGCCAGAGCGCGCCGGATTGGTGATGAGCAGTTCTTC
CDR3 protein: CARARRIGDEQFF
J gene: TRBJ2-1
clone size: -
V gene: TRBV6-1
D gene: -

CDR3 DNA: TGTGCCAGCAGTTACTCGGTTCCCTCCTACGAGCAGTACTTC
CDR3 protein: CASSYSVPSYEQYF
J gene: TRBJ2-7
clone size: -
V gene: TRBV6-5
D gene: -

CDR3 DNA: TGTGCCAGCAGTGATGCGCGTGCTGCTTACATAGTTGGCGGCTACACCTTC
CDR3 protein: CASSDARAAYIVGGYTF
J gene: TRBJ1-2
clone size: once
V gene: TRBV25-1
D gene: -

CDR3 DNA: TGTGCCAGCAGCTTAGCTAGCGGGAGGACCTACGAGCAGTACTTC
CDR3 protein: CASSLASGRTYEQYF
J gene: TRBJ2-7
clone size: few
V gene: TRBV11-2
D gene: TRBD2

CDR3 DNA: TGTGCCAGCAGTGTGACAGGGTCCGGCAATCAGCCCCAGCATTTT
CDR3 protein: CASSVTGSGNQPQHF
J gene: TRBJ1-5
clone size: -
V gene: TRBV27
D gene: TRBD1

CDR3 DNA: TGTGCCAGCAAAGGACTAGCGGGGGAGCAGTACTTC
CDR3 protein: CASKGLAGEQYF
J gene: TRBJ2-7
clone size: -
V gene: TRBV2
D gene: TRBD2

CDR3 DNA: TGTGCCAGCAGCTTAGGGGGGGGTACGCAGTATTTT
CDR3 protein: CASSLGGGTQYF
J gene: TRBJ2-3
clone size: -
V gene: TRBV7-6
D gene: TRBD2

CDR3 DNA: TGTGCCAGCAGCTTCGAGTTAGCGGGGAACAATGAGCAGTTCTTC
CDR3 protein: CASSFELAGNNEQFF
J gene: TRBJ2-1
clone size: -
V gene: TRBV7-9
D gene: TRBD2

CDR3 DNA: TGTGCCAGCAGCCAAGTCGGGTCCACCGGGGAGCTGTTTTTT
CDR3 protein: CASSQVGSTGELFF
J gene: TRBJ2-2
clone size: -
V gene: TRBV14
D gene: -

CDR3 DNA: TGTGCCAGCAGGGGTGTGGGAACTGAAGCTTTCTTT
CDR3 protein: CASRGVGTEAFF
J gene: TRBJ1-1
clone size: -
V gene: TRBV7-6
D gene: -

CDR3 DNA: TGTGCCAGCAGTATGCGGGACTCGACAGGCCTCTACGAGCAGTACTTC
CDR3 protein: CASSMRDSTGLYEQYF
J gene: TRBJ2-7
clone size: -
V gene: TRBV27
D gene: -

CDR3 DNA: TGTGCCAGCAGCGCCGGGACTAGCGGGAGGGGGTCGAACGAGCAGTACTTC
CDR3 protein: CASSAGTSGRGSNEQYF
J gene: TRBJ2-7
clone size: -
V gene: TRBV7-9
D gene: TRBD2

CDR3 DNA: TGTGCCAGCAGTCCTTGGGGCGGAGAGGGGCGGCGCGAGCAGTACTTC
CDR3 protein: CASSPWGGEGRREQYF
J gene: TRBJ2-7
clone size: -
V gene: TRBV27
D gene: -

CDR3 DNA: TGCAGCGCGTCACCAATGAACACTGAAGCTTTCTTT
CDR3 protein: CSASPMNTEAFF
J gene: TRBJ1-1
clone size: few
V gene: TRBV29-1
D gene: -

CDR3 DNA: TGTGCCAGCAGTCCCCAAGGGTGGGCTAGCGGTTACAATGAGCAGTTCTTC
CDR3 protein: CASSPQGWASGYNEQFF
J gene: TRBJ2-1
clone size: -
V gene: TRBV27
D gene: TRBD2

CDR3 DNA: TGTGCCAGCAGCTTAGTGGGGGAGAACACTGAAGCTTTCTTT
CDR3 protein: CASSLVGENTEAFF
J gene: TRBJ1-1
clone size: once
V gene: TRBV7-6
D gene: -

CDR3 DNA: TGTGCCAGCCACTCTGGGAATGAGCAGTTCTTC
CDR3 protein: CASHSGNEQFF
J gene: TRBJ2-1
clone size: -
V gene: TRBV7-9
D gene: -

CDR3 DNA: TGTGCCAGCAGCTGGGGACTAGCGGGAAACACAGATACGCAGTATTTT
CDR3 protein: CASSWGLAGNTDTQYF
J gene: TRBJ2-3
clone size: -
V gene: TRBV7-8
D gene: TRBD2

CDR3 DNA: TGTGCCAGTAGGGTCGCAAACTCCTACGAGCAGTACTTC
CDR3 protein: CASRVANSYEQYF
J gene: TRBJ2-7
clone size: once
V gene: TRBV27
D gene: -

CDR3 DNA: TGTGCCAGCAGTCGGCTAGCGGGAGACGGAGAGACCCAGTACTTC
CDR3 protein: CASSRLAGDGETQYF
J gene: TRBJ2-5
clone size: -
V gene: TRBV28
D gene: TRBD2

CDR3 DNA: TGTGCCAGCAGGCGGGAGGAATGGCGAGAGCAGTACTTC
CDR3 protein: CASRREEWREQYF
J gene: TRBJ2-7
clone size: -
V gene: TRBV2
D gene: TRBD2

CDR3 DNA: TGTGCCAGTACTGCGACCCCCGGGGAGCTGTTTTTT
CDR3 protein: CASTATPGELFF
J gene: TRBJ2-2
clone size: -
V gene: TRBV19
D gene: -

CDR3 DNA: TGTGCCAGCAGCACAGGACTAGCGGGACAGACAGATACGCAGTATTTT
CDR3 protein: CASSTGLAGQTDTQYF
J gene: TRBJ2-3
clone size: -
V gene: TRBV7-6
D gene: TRBD2

CDR3 DNA: TGTGCCAGCAGCTTACCAGGGGCATACACTGAAGCTTTCTTT
CDR3 protein: CASSLPGAYTEAFF
J gene: TRBJ1-1
clone size: -
V gene: TRBV7-3
D gene: -

CDR3 DNA: TGTGCCACGGGACTAGCGGACAATGAGCAGTTCTTC
CDR3 protein: CATGLADNEQFF
J gene: TRBJ2-1
clone size: -
V gene: TRBV9
D gene: TRBD2

CDR3 DNA: TGCAGCGTTGGGGAGGCCTATGAGCAGTTCTTC
CDR3 protein: CSVGEAYEQFF
J gene: TRBJ2-1
clone size: -
V gene: TRBV29-1
D gene: -

CDR3 DNA: TGTGCCAGCTCCCTTACGGGGGCTTACAATGAGCAGTTCTTC
CDR3 protein: CASSLTGAYNEQFF
J gene: TRBJ2-1
clone size: -
V gene: TRBV28
D gene: -

CDR3 DNA: TGTGCCAGCAGCAATTACCGGGACGTCTCCAAAAACATTCAGTACTTC
CDR3 protein: CASSNYRDVSKNIQYF
J gene: TRBJ2-4
clone size: -
V gene: TRBV2
D gene: -

CDR3 DNA: TGTGCCACCCGAGAAACGACAGGGAACACTGAAGCTTTCTTT
CDR3 protein: CATRETTGNTEAFF
J gene: TRBJ1-1
clone size: -
V gene: TRBV9
D gene: -

CDR3 DNA: TGTGCCAGCGGACTAGCGGGAGGAGACGAGCAGTACTTC
CDR3 protein: CASGLAGGDEQYF
J gene: TRBJ2-7
clone size: -
V gene: TRBV10-3
D gene: TRBD2

CDR3 DNA: TGTGCCAGCAGCGTAGGATCAGATACGCAGTATTTT
CDR3 protein: CASSVGSDTQYF
J gene: TRBJ2-3
clone size: once
V gene: TRBV9
D gene: -

CDR3 DNA: TGTGCCAGCAGCTGGGGGACAGCCAACGGGGAGCTGTTTTTT
CDR3 protein: CASSWGTANGELFF
J gene: TRBJ2-2
clone size: -
V gene: TRBV5-6
D gene: TRBD1

CDR3 DNA: TGTGCCAGCAGTGTTACAGGAGGGTCACCCCTCCACTTT
CDR3 protein: CASSVTGGSPLHF
J gene: TRBJ1-6
clone size: -
V gene: TRBV28
D gene: -

CDR3 DNA: TGTGCCAGCACCCAAGGGGCACGGGGTTCCTACGAGCAGTACTTC
CDR3 protein: CASTQGARGSYEQYF
J gene: TRBJ2-7
clone size: -
V gene: TRBV11-2
D gene: -

CDR3 DNA: TGTGCCAGCAGCTTAATCGCGGGCAGCTCCTACAATGAGCAGTTCTTC
CDR3 protein: CASSLIAGSSYNEQFF
J gene: TRBJ2-1
clone size: -
V gene: TRBV7-2
D gene: -

CDR3 DNA: TGTGCCAGCAGCCTAAAAAGCACAGATACGCAGTATTTT
CDR3 protein: CASSLKSTDTQYF
J gene: TRBJ2-3
clone size: once
V gene: TRBV7-3
D gene: -

CDR3 DNA: TGTGCCAGCAGTTTATATGCTAGCGGAAACGGGGAGCTGTTTTTT
CDR3 protein: CASSLYASGNGELFF
J gene: TRBJ2-2
clone size: -
V gene: TRBV27
D gene: TRBD2

CDR3 DNA: TGTGCCAGCAGCCAAGCCGGGACAGGGCTAAACACTGAAGCTTTCTTT
CDR3 protein: CASSQAGTGLNTEAFF
J gene: TRBJ1-1
clone size: once
V gene: TRBV14
D gene: TRBD1

CDR3 DNA: TGTGCCAGCAGCCCCGGACAGGGGGCGGATGAGCAGTTCTTC
CDR3 protein: CASSPGQGADEQFF
J gene: TRBJ2-1
clone size: -
V gene: TRBV11-2
D gene: TRBD1

CDR3 DNA: TGTGCCAGCATTGACCCCGGGAATGAGCAGTTCTTC
CDR3 protein: CASIDPGNEQFF
J gene: TRBJ2-1
clone size: -
V gene: TRBV5-5
D gene: -

CDR3 DNA: TGTGCCAGCAGCTTGGGACAGGGGTTCGGAGAGCAGTACTTC
CDR3 protein: CASSLGQGFGEQYF
J gene: TRBJ2-7
clone size: -
V gene: TRBV27
D gene: TRBD1

CDR3 DNA: TGTGCCAGCAGTGATTTCGGAGAGGGGCTTAATGAAAAACTGTTTTTT
CDR3 protein: CASSDFGEGLNEKLFF
J gene: TRBJ1-4
clone size: -
V gene: TRBV2
D gene: -